Shown below are 23 T cell receptor beta chains from a single sample sequenced in a study of shared T cell receptors in the human thymus. Only in-frame clones appear in the TCRdb table, and some are missing; sequencing was by immunoSEQ multiplex PCR. The sample holds hundreds of thousands of clones, roughly 90% seen once. The sample also formed part of further work on human thymus T cells.

Sequences were obtained from thymocytes. Every receptor here comes from a boy less than two years old with a congenital heart defect.

This clone was observed once. The chain joins TRBV28 to TRBJ2-3; D unresolved. CDR1 and CDR2 (germline): MDHEN, SYDVKM. The CDR3 extends over 14 amino acids. V lost 6 bases and J 0 bases, leaving 10 bases between the germline ends. The CDR3 region is CASRATRSTDTQYF. DNA of the CDR3: TGTGCCAGCAGGGCGACAAGGAGCACAGATACGCAGTATTTT.

V usage is TRBV28 and J usage is TRBJ1-2; D remains unclear. Deletions cut 5 bases from V and 8 bases from J, with 21 bases between. In germline, CDR1 is MDHEN, CDR2 SYDVKM. The CDR3 is made up of 15 amino acids. The CDR3 DNA is TGTGCCAGCAGTGCCCGCGACGGACTCTATCGGGGCTACACCTTC. Its protein product is CASSARDGLYRGYTF.

This chain links TRBV6-1 with TRBJ2-7; TRBD1 aligns across 7 bases. The CDR3 spans 15 residues. V lost 0 bases to trimming and J lost 1 base; unmatched junction nucleotides: 3. The germline gives CDR1 MNHNS, CDR2 SASEGT. CDR3 sequence (DNA): TGTGCCAGCAGTGAAGCGACAGGGCTTTCCTACGAGCAGTACTTC. Translation: CASSEATGLSYEQYF.

J is TRBJ1-1 and V is TRBV19; weak D call: TRBD1 (6 bases). The germline V gene has CDR1 LNHDA and CDR2 SQIVND (reference sequence). The ends were cut back, 6 bases at V and 0 bases at J, with 23 bases in the middle. CDR3 length: 18 residues. CDR3 DNA sequence: TGTGCCAGTAGCCCCAAAACAGGGCCTACGGAAGTGAACACTGAAGCTTTCTTT. It translates to CASSPKTGPTEVNTEAFF.

The chain links TRBV10-3 to TRBJ2-5; D is unresolved. Trimming took 8 bases from V and 2 from J, leaving 15 bases between them. Germline V gives CDR1 ENHRY, CDR2 SYGVKD. This CDR3 contains 14 residues. The CDR3 region has the DNA TGTGCCATCTCCCCCGTGAGAGGACAAGAGACCCAGTACTTC. It is translated as CAISPVRGQETQYF.

The chain uses TRBV5-1 and TRBJ2-7, with 11 bases aligning to TRBD2. The CDR3 extends over 15 amino acids. The junction had 8 bases not matched to a gene; V was cut back by 4 bases and J by 5 bases. Germline CDR1 reads SGHRS; CDR2 reads YFSETQ. DNA for the CDR3: TGCGCCAGCAGCACCCGACTAGCGGGAATCGACGAGCAGTACTTC. It encodes CASSTRLAGIDEQYF.

The rearrangement links TRBV4-2 to TRBJ2-1, with TRBD2 matching 9 bases. V lost 4 bases to trimming and J lost 9 bases; unmatched junction nucleotides: 10. The CDR3 sequence is 15 residues long. Per germline, CDR1 LGHNA and CDR2 YNFKEQ. CDR3 in amino acids: CASSPGLAGEGEQFF. CDR3 sequence (DNA): TGTGCCAGCAGCCCGGGACTAGCCGGAGAGGGTGAGCAGTTCTTC.

This clone was counted a single time. The chain combines TRBV13 with TRBJ2-3; TRBD2 matches at 15 bases. The length of the CDR3 is 16 residues. V was pared by 4 bases and J by 4 bases, with 3 bases of the junction left unmatched. Germline V gene data show CDR1 as PRHDT and CDR2 as FYEKMQ (reference sequence). CDR3 region: CASSWGLAGGADTQYF. CDR3 in DNA: TGTGCCAGCAGCTGGGGACTAGCGGGAGGCGCAGATACGCAGTATTTT.

Comment on this clone: Other DNA sequences within the sample encode an identical CDR3. V gene TRBV6-5 combines with J gene TRBJ2-7, with 9 bases that match TRBD1. CDR3 length equals 15 residues. V lost 0 bases, J lost 0 bases, and 0 bases stayed unmatched. CDR1 is MNHEY, CDR2 SVGAGI, per germline. This CDR3 reads CASSYSGQGSYEQYF. CDR3 DNA: TGTGCCAGCAGTTACTCGGGACAGGGCTCCTACGAGCAGTACTTC.

The chain carries TRBV7-2 and TRBJ2-7, with TRBD2 matching over 10 bases. V dropped 3 bases and J dropped 1; count of bases not matched to a gene: 3. This CDR3 comprises 15 residues. Germline V CDR1 and CDR2: SGHTA, FQGNSA. The chain's CDR3 is CASSFLAGDSYEQYF. The CDR3 DNA follows: TGTGCCAGCAGCTTCCTAGCGGGGGATTCCTACGAGCAGTACTTC.

V usage is TRBV29-1 and J usage is TRBJ2-7; TRBD2 agrees at 7 bases. CDR3 length equals 15 residues. V shed 4 bases, J shed 5 bases, and the junction held 14 bases outside the gene matches. Looked up from germline, CDR1 is SQVTM and CDR2 is ANQGSEA. CDR3 protein: CSVVVLASGTNEQYF. CDR3 coding DNA: TGCAGCGTTGTAGTTCTGGCCAGCGGGACCAACGAGCAGTACTTC.

The J gene is TRBJ2-3, the V gene TRBV4-1, with 9 positions matching TRBD1. The CDR3 covers 16 residues. Germline assignment: CDR1 MGHRA and CDR2 YSYEKL. Trimming at V came to 0 bases and at J to 2 bases, leaving 3 bases not matched to a gene. CDR3 sequence reads: CASSQEGTGFTDTQYF. In nucleotides, the CDR3 is TGCGCCAGCAGCCAAGAAGGGACAGGGTTCACAGATACGCAGTATTTT.

The V gene is TRBV11-3, the J gene TRBJ2-7; TRBD1 might be the D (5 bases). CDR3 length equals 15 residues. Germline V gene data show CDR1 as SGHNT and CDR2 as YENEEA. V was trimmed by 0 bases and J by 3 bases, leaving 12 bases between them. The CDR3 is CASSLEMDILYEQYF. In DNA, the CDR3 is TGTGCCAGCAGCTTAGAAATGGACATCCTCTACGAGCAGTACTTC.

This clone was seen a single time. This rearrangement joins TRBV7-9 to TRBJ1-2; 7 bases fit TRBD1. This CDR3 is built from 16 residues. The germline gives CDR1 SEHNR, CDR2 FQNEAQ (reference sequence). After removal of 6 bases from V and 0 bases from J, the junction contained 10 bases not matched to a gene. CDR3 amino acids: CASRPGTDRANYGYTF. As DNA, the CDR3 is TGTGCCAGCAGACCCGGGACAGACAGAGCTAACTATGGCTACACCTTC.

This chain's CDR3 is CASSVDPGTSGSSTRYNEQFF. The DNA of the CDR3 is TGTGCCAGCAGCGTAGACCCAGGGACTAGCGGGAGCTCCACCAGGTACAATGAGCAGTTCTTC. The chain is built from TRBV9 and TRBJ2-1, with 14 bases lining up with TRBD2. Trimming at V came to 0 bases and at J to 4 bases, leaving 15 bases not matched to a gene. The CDR3 runs to 21 residues. CDR1 SGDLS and CDR2 YYNGEE come from the germline V gene. Supplemented by reference TRBV9 and TRBJ2-1, the full variable domain reads DSGVTQTPKHLITATGQRVTLRCSPRSGDLSVYWYQQSLDQGLQFLIQYYNGEERAKGNILERFSAQQFPDLHSELNLSSLELGDSALYFCASSVDPGTSGSSTRYNEQFFGPGTRLTVL.

CDR3 DNA sequence: TGTGCCAGCGGTGGACTAGCGGGAGATTCAGATACGCAGTATTTT. Protein sequence: CASGGLAGDSDTQYF. The chain uses TRBV27 and TRBJ2-3, with TRBD2 matching 13 bases. V dropped 8 bases and J dropped 4; count of bases not matched to a gene: 6. The V gene's germline CDR1 is MNHEY and CDR2 SMNVEV (reference sequence). The CDR3 totals 15 residues.

The CDR3 nucleotides read TGTGCCAGCAGTTACTCTAGCGGGAGCTCCTACGAGCAGTACTTC. It encodes CASSYSSGSSYEQYF. The J gene is TRBJ2-5, the V gene TRBV6-5; 9 positions match TRBD2. The tail of the sequence fits TRBJ2-7 better, so the J call may be wrong. CDR1 and CDR2 (germline): MNHEY, SVGAGI. This CDR3 has 15 residues.

The chain carries TRBV7-6 and TRBJ1-1; possible D gene TRBD1, 5 bases. CDR3 length: 17 amino acids. Germline V CDR1 and CDR2: SGHVS, FNYEAQ. Trimming removed 1 base from V and 3 bases from J, with 18 bases in between. CDR3 DNA sequence: TGTGCCAGCAGCTTAGTAGCAACTCAGGGTGAGGACACTGAAGCTTTCTTT. It encodes CASSLVATQGEDTEAFF. The full variable domain, with the rest looked up from reference TRBV7-6 and TRBJ1-1, is GAGVSQSPRYKVTKRGQDVALRCDPISGHVSLYWYRQALGQGPEFLTYFNYEAQQDKSGLPNDRFSAERPEGSISTLTIQRTEQRDSAMYRCASSLVATQGEDTEAFFGQGTRLTVV.

This chain uses TRBV5-1 with TRBJ2-6; 9 positions match TRBD1. The CDR3 extends over 18 amino acids. Trimming at V came to 2 bases and at J to 2 bases, leaving 8 bases not matched to a gene. Germline assignment: CDR1 SGHRS and CDR2 YFSETQ. The CDR3 DNA reads as TGCGCCAGCAGCTTCGGGACAGGGTCTGTCACTGGGGCCAACGTCCTGACTTTC. Translation: CASSFGTGSVTGANVLTF. The full variable domain, with the rest looked up from reference TRBV5-1 and TRBJ2-6, is KAGVTQTPRYLIKTRGQQVTLSCSPISGHRSVSWYQQTPGQGLQFLFEYFSETQRNKGNFPGRFSGRQFSNSRSEMNVSTLELGDSALYLCASSFGTGSVTGANVLTFGAGSRLTVL.

This chain uses TRBV29-1 with TRBJ2-1; 12 nucleotides align to TRBD2. Losses at the gene ends were 4 bases for V and 5 bases for J; bases not matched to a gene: 6. Germline V gene lookup returns CDR1 SQVTM and CDR2 ANQGSEA. CDR3 length: 15 amino acids. Here the CDR3 DNA reads TGCAGCGTTGGGACTAGCGGGATAAAAAACAATGAGCAGTTCTTC. This codes for CSVGTSGIKNNEQFF.

This chain joins TRBV5-8 and TRBJ2-7; D not resolved. This CDR3 has 12 amino acids. Germline CDR1 SGHTS, CDR2 YDEGEE. The V gene lost 4 bases and the J gene lost 3 bases, with 8 bases spanning the gap. The DNA of the CDR3 is TGTGCCAGCAGCCGCCGCAGCTACGAGCAGTACTTC. This translates into CASSRRSYEQYF.

Comment on this clone: Sequence at one end of the junction differs from germline and may be a read error. The chain recombines TRBV7-7 with TRBJ2-3; perhaps D is TRBD1 or TRBD2 (7 bases each). Germline loops: CDR1 SSHAT, CDR2 FNYEAQ (reference sequence). This CDR3 is 14 amino acids long. The CDR3 region has the DNA TGTGCTAGCAGCTTAGCAGGGGGGGCAGATACGCAGTATTTT. Translation: CASSLAGGADTQYF.

This chain links TRBV27 with TRBJ2-7; 7 bases agree with TRBD1. J gave up 3 bases and V 4 bases, and 9 bases lay outside the gene matches. The CDR3 length is 15 residues. The germline V gene has CDR1 MNHEY and CDR2 SMNVEV (reference sequence). This CDR3 is CASSWDRVPYYEQYF. The CDR3 region has the DNA TGTGCCAGCAGTTGGGACAGAGTTCCTTACTACGAGCAGTACTTC.